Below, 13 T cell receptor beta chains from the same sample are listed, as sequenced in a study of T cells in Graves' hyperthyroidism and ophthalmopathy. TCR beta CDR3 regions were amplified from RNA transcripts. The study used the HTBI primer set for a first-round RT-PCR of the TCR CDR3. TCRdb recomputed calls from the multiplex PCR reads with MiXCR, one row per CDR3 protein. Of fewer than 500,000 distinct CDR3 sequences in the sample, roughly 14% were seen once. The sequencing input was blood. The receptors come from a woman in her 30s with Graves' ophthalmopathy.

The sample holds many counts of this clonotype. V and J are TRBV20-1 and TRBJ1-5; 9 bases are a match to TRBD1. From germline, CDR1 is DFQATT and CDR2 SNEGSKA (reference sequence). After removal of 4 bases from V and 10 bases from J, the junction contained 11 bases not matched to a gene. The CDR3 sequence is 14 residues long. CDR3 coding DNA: TGCAGTGCTACAGATTCGGGACAGGGTTTCCCCCAGCATTTT. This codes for CSATDSGQGFPQHF.

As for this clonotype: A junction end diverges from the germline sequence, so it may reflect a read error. CDR3 DNA sequence: TGTGCCACCAGTAGAGTGCCAGGGGGCAGTGAAAAACTGTTTTTT. It codes for CATSRVPGGSEKLFF. This chain joins TRBV15 and TRBJ1-4; the match to TRBD1 covers 8 bases. CDR1 is LNHNV and CDR2 is YYDKDF in the germline V gene (reference sequence). The CDR3 contains 15 residues.

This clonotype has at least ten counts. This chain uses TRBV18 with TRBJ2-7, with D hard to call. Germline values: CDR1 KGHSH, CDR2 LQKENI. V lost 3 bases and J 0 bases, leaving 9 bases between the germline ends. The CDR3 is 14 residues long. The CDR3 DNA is TGTGCCAGCTCACCGATTGCTGGCTCCTACGAGCAGTACTTC. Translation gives CASSPIAGSYEQYF.

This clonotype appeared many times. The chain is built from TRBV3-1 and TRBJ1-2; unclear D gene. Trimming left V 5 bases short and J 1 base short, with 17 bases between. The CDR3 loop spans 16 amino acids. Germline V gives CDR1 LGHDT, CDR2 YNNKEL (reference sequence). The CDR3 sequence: CASSNRGGYNNYGYTF. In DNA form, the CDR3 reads TGTGCCAGCAGCAACCGAGGAGGCTACAATAACTATGGCTACACCTTC.

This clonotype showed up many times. The CDR3 DNA sequence: TGCAGTGCCGGACCGGGACCAAAAAAAGAGACCCAGTACTTC. Protein: CSAGPGPKKETQYF. J is TRBJ2-5 and V is TRBV20-1, with D perhaps given as TRBD1 or TRBD2 (5 bases each). Deletions cut 6 bases from V and 3 bases from J, with 17 bases between. The length of the CDR3 is 14 residues. The germline CDR1 and CDR2 sequences are DFQATT and SNEGSKA (reference sequence).

The DNA of the CDR3 is TGTGCCACCAGCAGAGTGACGGGCAGGGGCGCAACTACCTACAATGAGCAGTTCTTC. It yields the protein CATSRVTGRGATTYNEQFF. The chain links TRBV15 to TRBJ2-1; possibly TRBD1 for D (6 bases). Trimming pared 1 base from V and 2 bases from J, leaving 21 bases between. Germline V CDR1 and CDR2: LNHNV, YYDKDF (reference sequence). The CDR3 runs 19 residues.

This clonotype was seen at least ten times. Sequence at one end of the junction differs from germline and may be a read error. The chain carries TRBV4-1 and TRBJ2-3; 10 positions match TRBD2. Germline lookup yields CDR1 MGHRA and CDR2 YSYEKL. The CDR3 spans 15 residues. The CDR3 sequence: CASSLLAGALDTQYF. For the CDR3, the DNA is TGTGCCAGCAGCTTGCTAGCGGGGGCGCTAGATACGCAGTATTTT.

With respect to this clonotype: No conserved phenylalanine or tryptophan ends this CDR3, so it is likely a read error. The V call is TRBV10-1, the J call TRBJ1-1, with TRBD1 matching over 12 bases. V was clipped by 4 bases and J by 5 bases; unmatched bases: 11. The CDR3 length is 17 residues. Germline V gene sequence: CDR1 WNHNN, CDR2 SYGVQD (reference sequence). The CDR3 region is CASSGGTGGARETEAFL. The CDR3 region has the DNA TGCGCCAGCAGTGGTGGGACAGGGGGCGCGAGGGAGACTGAAGCTTTCCTT.

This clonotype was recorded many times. The CDR3 sequence is CASSYFKEDAYEQYF. DNA of the CDR3: TGTGCCAGCAGTTACTTTAAGGAGGACGCCTACGAGCAGTACTTC. This chain links TRBV6-5 with TRBJ2-7, with D perhaps TRBD2 (5 bases). From germline, CDR1 is MNHEY and CDR2 SVGAGI. V lost 1 base and J lost 2, with 12 bases in between. The CDR3 totals 15 residues.

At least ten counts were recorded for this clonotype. CDR3 sequence: CASRPRSSRTDTQYF. The CDR3 DNA reads TGTGCCAGCAGGCCCCGCTCTAGCCGCACAGATACGCAGTATTTT. The rearrangement links TRBV7-8 to TRBJ2-3; the D gene is possibly TRBD2 (5 bases). The CDR3 has 15 residues. Germline V gene lookup returns CDR1 SGHVS and CDR2 FQNEAQ. The V and J ends lost 6 bases and 1 base respectively, with 14 bases between them. The variable domain in full, completed from reference TRBV7-8 and TRBJ2-3, reads GAGVSQSPRYKVAKRGQDVALRCDPISGHVSLFWYQQALGQGPEFLTYFQNEAQLDKSGLPSDRFFAERPEGSVSTLKIQRTQQEDSAVYLCASRPRSSRTDTQYFGPGTRLTVL.

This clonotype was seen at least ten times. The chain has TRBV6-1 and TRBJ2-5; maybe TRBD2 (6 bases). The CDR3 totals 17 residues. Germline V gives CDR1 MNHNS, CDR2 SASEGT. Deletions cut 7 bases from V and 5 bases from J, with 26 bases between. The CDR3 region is CASTRGDGGLNLETQYF. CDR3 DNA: TGTGCCAGCACCCGCGGGGATGGAGGGTTGAATTTGGAGACCCAGTACTTC.

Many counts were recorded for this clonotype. The CDR3 region has the DNA TGTGCCAGCTCAGACCTGGGGACCGACTATGGCTACACCTTC. This translates into CASSDLGTDYGYTF. The chain carries TRBV18 and TRBJ1-2; a possible D gene is TRBD1 (5 bases). The germline gives CDR1 KGHSH, CDR2 LQKENI. V lost 5 bases and J lost 3, with 13 bases in between. The CDR3 runs 14 residues. Full variable domain (remainder filled in from reference TRBV18 and TRBJ1-2): NAGVMQNPRHLVRRRGQEARLRCSPMKGHSHVYWYRQLPEEGLKFMVYLQKENIIDESGMPKERFSAEFPKEGPSILRIQQVVRGDSAAYFCASSDLGTDYGYTFGSGTRLTVV.

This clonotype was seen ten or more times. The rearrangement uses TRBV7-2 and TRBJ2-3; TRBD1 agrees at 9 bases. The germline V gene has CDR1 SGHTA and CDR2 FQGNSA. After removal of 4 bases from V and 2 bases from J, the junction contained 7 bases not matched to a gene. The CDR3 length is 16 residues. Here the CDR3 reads CASSSWTGVLTDTQYF. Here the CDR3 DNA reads TGTGCCAGCAGCTCCTGGACAGGGGTCCTCACAGATACGCAGTATTTT. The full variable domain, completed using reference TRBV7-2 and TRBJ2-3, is GAGVSQSPSNKVTEKGKDVELRCDPISGHTALYWYRQSLGQGLEFLIYFQGNSAPDKSGLPSDRFSAERTGGSVSTLTIQRTQQEDSAVYLCASSSWTGVLTDTQYFGPGTRLTVL.